The present entry profiles one TCR beta chain with its context. What it recognizes is unknown. TCRdb keeps only in-frame clones here, not all; method: immunoSEQ multiplex PCR. The repertoire holds some 200,000 clones, with 90% to 95% as singletons. This specimen belongs to a study of cytomegalovirus exposure and HLA in healthy donors. Study background: A subsequent analysis reported that the 110 or so validation repertoires were produced on the same platform that had also been used for the 666 first-cohort repertoires. Study findings and constraints: Listed as cytomegalovirus-associated were 164 TCR beta chains.

The specimen was PBMCs. This clonotype was obtained from a young woman in good health and CMV-seronegative.

This CDR3 reads CASSRTENTEAFF. CDR3 nucleotide sequence: TGTGCCAGCAGTAGAACAGAGAACACTGAAGCTTTCTTT. The chain has TRBV6-1 and TRBJ1-1; D unclear. Germline CDR1 MNHNS, CDR2 SASEGT. The V gene lost 5 bases and the J gene lost 1 base, with 8 bases spanning the gap. This CDR3 region has 13 residues.